This T cell receptor (beta chain) was sequenced in a study of T-cell reconstitution after alpha-beta-depleted transplantation in children. This clonotype was observed many times. Germline CDR1 reads DFQATT; CDR2 reads SNEGSKA (reference sequence). V lost 0 bases and J lost 6, with 15 bases in between. CDR3 length equals 15 residues. Unique molecular identifiers were used to barcode this TCRbeta library. TCRdb recomputed calls from the PCR reads with MiXCR, one row per CDR3 protein. The sample lists about 610,000 distinct CDR3 sequences, about 11% occurring once. The V call is TRBV20-1, the J call TRBJ2-1, with D hard to call. The clonotype originates from a human donor who donated a stem cell graft to a child with acute myeloid leukemia. Here the sequenced sample was PBMCs from the stem cell graft donor, taken from the stem cell graft. For the CDR3, the DNA is TGCAGTGCTAGAGACCTTCATTGGACCATCAATGAGCAGTTCTTC. Amino acid sequence: CSARDLHWTINEQFF.